This passage covers 5 T cell receptor beta chains from one sample sequenced in a study of blood T cell repertoires in COVID-19. This table comes from immunoSEQ multiplex PCR, and its TCRdb copy is limited to in-frame clones, with some not included. The sample lists some 400,000 clones; around 90% were seen once. Input material: peripheral blood. The origin of the receptors is a man between 18 and 35 years old with active or convalescent COVID-19.

The chain employs TRBV9 and TRBJ2-7; D is uncertain. The CDR3 sequence is 14 residues long. Germline lookup yields CDR1 SGDLS and CDR2 YYNGEE. V was clipped by 1 base and J by 2 bases, with 10 bases between them. CDR3 sequence reads: CASSVSLTAYEQYF. In DNA form, the CDR3 reads TGTGCCAGCAGCGTAAGCTTAACAGCCTACGAGCAGTACTTC. Full variable domain (remainder filled in from reference TRBV9 and TRBJ2-7): DSGVTQTPKHLITATGQRVTLRCSPRSGDLSVYWYQQSLDQGLQFLIQYYNGEERAKGNILERFSAQQFPDLHSELNLSSLELGDSALYFCASSVSLTAYEQYFGPGTRLTVT.

The V gene is TRBV12-3 or TRBV12-4, the J gene TRBJ2-7; D ambiguous. The CDR3 contains 12 residues. V gave up 6 bases and J gave up 2 bases, with 8 bases separating them. The CDR3 sequence: CASSPVTYEQYF. In DNA form, the CDR3 reads TGTGCCAGCAGCCCGGTAACCTACGAGCAGTACTTC.

The chain uses TRBV5-5 and TRBJ1-4; TRBD1 matches at 8 bases. With V trimmed by 4 bases and J by 7 bases, 6 bases remained unmatched. Germline V gene sequence: CDR1 SGHKS, CDR2 YYEKEE (reference sequence). CDR3 length equals 14 residues. The CDR3 reads CASSGDRGGEKLFF. CDR3 bases: TGTGCCAGCAGCGGTGACAGGGGAGGTGAAAAACTGTTTTTT.

J is TRBJ2-3 and V is TRBV28; D gene unclear. Trimming stripped 5 bases from V and 5 bases from J, with 11 bases between. Germline V gene lookup returns CDR1 MDHEN and CDR2 SYDVKM. The CDR3 has 13 residues. The CDR3, as DNA: TGTGCCAGCAGTCCTCTTGTGCGAGATACGCAGTATTTT. It specifies CASSPLVRDTQYF. The variable domain in full, with the rest retrieved from reference TRBV28 and TRBJ2-3, is DVKVTQSSRYLVKRTGEKVFLECVQDMDHENMFWYRQDPGLGLRLIYFSYDVKMKEKGDIPEGYSVSREKKERFSLILESASTNQTSMYLCASSPLVRDTQYFGPGTRLTVL.

A few counts support this clone. The chain carries TRBV5-6 and TRBJ1-6; no firm D call. The CDR3 has 18 amino acids. Germline-derived CDR1 and CDR2 are SGHDT and YYEEEE. V lost 1 base, J lost 0 bases, and 14 bases lay in between. CDR3 in DNA: TGTGCCAGCAGCTTGATAATACGCTGGAGCTCCTATAATTCACCCCTCCACTTT. Protein product: CASSLIIRWSSYNSPLHF.